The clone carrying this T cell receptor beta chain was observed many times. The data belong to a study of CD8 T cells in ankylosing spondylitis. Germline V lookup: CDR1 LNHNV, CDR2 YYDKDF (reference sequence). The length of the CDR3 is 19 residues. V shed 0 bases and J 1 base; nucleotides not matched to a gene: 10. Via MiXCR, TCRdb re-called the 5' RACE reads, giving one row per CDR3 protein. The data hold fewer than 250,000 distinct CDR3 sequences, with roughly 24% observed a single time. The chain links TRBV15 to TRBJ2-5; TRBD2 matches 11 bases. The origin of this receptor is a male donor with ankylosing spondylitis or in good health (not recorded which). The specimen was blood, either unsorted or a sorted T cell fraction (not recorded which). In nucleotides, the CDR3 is TGTGCCACCAGCAGAGATTTAAGAAGGACTAGCGGGTCCCAAGAGACCCAGTACTTC. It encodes CATSRDLRRTSGSQETQYF.